These 10 T cell receptor beta chains were sequenced from one sample in a study of CD8 T cells in Susac syndrome. Reverse transcription of roughly 0.5 to 1 ug RNA was performed with random hexamers. TCRdb re-analysed the immunoSEQ multiplex PCR reads in MiXCR, keeping a single row per CDR3 protein. The sample records roughly 120,000 distinct CDR3 sequences, approximately 95% being singletons. Sequencing was carried out using CD8+ T cells from PBMCs. The receptors stem from a human donor with multiple sclerosis.

The chain uses TRBV20-1 and TRBJ1-4; weak D call: TRBD1 (5 bases). Trimming left V 0 bases short and J 0 bases short, with 11 bases between. The CDR3 loop spans 16 amino acids. Germline V gives CDR1 DFQATT, CDR2 SNEGSKA (reference sequence). The CDR3 loop is CSARDTSGATNEKLFF. CDR3 DNA: TGCAGTGCTAGAGATACGTCGGGGGCAACTAATGAAAAACTGTTTTTT.

J is TRBJ2-1 and V is TRBV12-3 or TRBV12-4, with D unresolved. This CDR3 comprises 16 residues. V lost 3 bases and J lost 0, with 12 bases in between. As DNA, the CDR3 is TGTGCCAGCAGTTTCAACCTTCCGAGCTCCTACAATGAGCAGTTCTTC. This encodes CASSFNLPSSYNEQFF.

The rearrangement links TRBV6-1 to TRBJ2-6, with 8 bases aligning to TRBD1. Germline V gene sequence: CDR1 MNHNS, CDR2 SASEGT. J was trimmed by 2 bases and V by 8 bases; bases with no gene match: 11. The CDR3 totals 17 residues. DNA of the CDR3: TGTGCCAGCGTGGGGGCCAGGGGGCGTACTGGGGCCAACGTCCTGACTTTC. Protein product: CASVGARGRTGANVLTF.

V usage is TRBV5-6 and J usage is TRBJ1-1; D is perhaps TRBD1 (5 bases). The CDR3 covers 14 residues. The V end was cut by 4 bases, the J end by 4 bases, with 14 bases between. Per germline, CDR1 SGHDT and CDR2 YYEEEE. CDR3 amino acids: CASSLPGVFTEAFF. The CDR3 DNA sequence: TGTGCCAGCAGCCTGCCGGGGGTCTTCACTGAAGCTTTCTTT.

This chain uses TRBV28 with TRBJ2-4; tentatively, D is TRBD1 (5 bases). V was trimmed by 6 bases and J by 0 bases, leaving 15 bases between them. The CDR3 is made up of 16 amino acids. The V gene's germline CDR1 is MDHEN and CDR2 SYDVKM. CDR3 in DNA: TGTGCCAGCAGACCTTGGACAACTATAGCCAAAAACATTCAGTACTTC. It translates to CASRPWTTIAKNIQYF. Using reference TRBV28 and TRBJ2-4 for the parts outside the CDR3, the full variable domain is DVKVTQSSRYLVKRTGEKVFLECVQDMDHENMFWYRQDPGLGLRLIYFSYDVKMKEKGDIPEGYSVSREKKERFSLILESASTNQTSMYLCASRPWTTIAKNIQYFGAGTRLSVL.

The genes are TRBV15 and TRBJ2-2, with no clear D. This CDR3 contains 12 residues. Trimming removed 4 bases from V and 8 bases from J, with 8 bases in between. Germline lookup yields CDR1 LNHNV and CDR2 YYDKDF (reference sequence). CDR3 region: CATSTRAGELFF. For the CDR3, the DNA is TGTGCCACCAGCACTCGAGCGGGGGAGCTGTTTTTT.

V is TRBV9 and J is TRBJ2-1; maybe TRBD2 (6 bases). V was trimmed by 2 bases and J by 8 bases, leaving 14 bases between them. The germline CDR1 and CDR2 sequences are SGDLS and YYNGEE. The CDR3 has 14 residues. CDR3 sequence reads: CASSVGGGSDEQFF. The CDR3 nucleotides read TGTGCCAGCAGCGTGGGTGGGGGGAGCGATGAGCAGTTCTTC. Supplemented by reference TRBV9 and TRBJ2-1, the full variable domain reads DSGVTQTPKHLITATGQRVTLRCSPRSGDLSVYWYQQSLDQGLQFLIQYYNGEERAKGNILERFSAQQFPDLHSELNLSSLELGDSALYFCASSVGGGSDEQFFGPGTRLTVL.

The chain joins TRBV7-8 to TRBJ2-2; 8 nucleotides match TRBD2. CDR3 size: 15 residues. Trimming at V came to 5 bases and at J to 7 bases, leaving 9 bases not matched to a gene. CDR1 is SGHVS, CDR2 FQNEAQ, per germline. The chain's CDR3 is CASSPRGREVGELFF. The CDR3 DNA follows: TGTGCCAGCAGCCCCCGTGGGCGGGAGGTCGGGGAGCTGTTTTTT. The full variable domain, rest sourced from reference TRBV7-8 and TRBJ2-2, is GAGVSQSPRYKVAKRGQDVALRCDPISGHVSLFWYQQALGQGPEFLTYFQNEAQLDKSGLPSDRFFAERPEGSVSTLKIQRTQQEDSAVYLCASSPRGREVGELFFGEGSRLTVL.

The CDR3 nucleotides read TGTGCCAGCAGTGACGAGGCGGGAGGGCCTGGTGAGCAGTTCTTC. Translated, it gives CASSDEAGGPGEQFF. The chain uses TRBV6-4 and TRBJ2-1; 9 bases are a match to TRBD2. Germline loops: CDR1 MRHNA, CDR2 SNTAGT. The length of the CDR3 is 15 residues. After removal of 2 bases from V and 9 bases from J, the junction contained 8 bases not matched to a gene.

This chain links TRBV12-5 with TRBJ2-7, with 7 bases aligning to TRBD1. Losses at the gene ends were 6 bases for V and 5 bases for J; bases not matched to a gene: 10. The CDR3 has 14 residues. The germline CDR1 and CDR2 sequences are LGHNT and FRNRAP. CDR3 DNA: TGTGCTAGTGGCACGACAGGGTCGACCAACGAGCAGTACTTC. Translation: CASGTTGSTNEQYF. The full variable domain, with the rest looked up from reference TRBV12-5 and TRBJ2-7, is DARVTQTPRHKVTEMGQEVTMRCQPILGHNTVFWYRQTMMQGLELLAYFRNRAPLDDSGMPKDRFSAEMPDATLATLKIQPSEPRDSAVYFCASGTTGSTNEQYFGPGTRLTVT.